This T cell receptor beta chain was identified during a study of response to subunit inactivated influenza vaccine. TCRdb reanalysed the RT-PCR reads using MiXCR and keeps one entry per CDR3 protein. The data show just under 250,000 distinct CDR3 sequences, approximately 12% seen once. At least ten counts were recorded for this clonotype. The V gene's germline CDR1 is SGHRS and CDR2 YFSETQ. The CDR3 spans 16 residues. V lost 4 bases and J lost 7; bases outside the gene matches: 11. This chain uses TRBV5-1 with TRBJ2-2, with TRBD1 matching 9 bases. The sequence came from a man aged 50 or older who received an inactivated influenza vaccine. The sample consisted of non-naive T cells sorted from PBMCs, taken 14 to 15 days before vaccination. CDR3 sequence (DNA): TGCGCCAGCAGCACGGGAGCCGGGACAGGGATCGGGGAGCTGTTTTTT. Its translation is CASSTGAGTGIGELFF.